Listed below are T cell receptor beta chains from one sample, sequenced in a study of radiotherapy plus CTLA-4 blockade in lung cancer. Sequencing was performed with immunoSEQ multiplex PCR; in TCRdb, only in-frame clones are kept and a portion is missing. The sample yields about 100,000 clones, around 82% seen once. The sequencing here drew on peripheral blood, taken from a patient treated with radiotherapy plus ipilimumab. These TCRs come from a human donor with non-small cell lung cancer who had stable disease on radiotherapy plus ipilimumab. The CDR3 runs from the conserved cysteine through the conserved F or W. D genes are given only for firm matches. Clone sizes are given selectively: once, few, many, or a class where the clone is expanded.

TRBJ2-5	TRBD2	14	-	TRBV5-1	CASSPGLAPETQYF	TGCGCCAGCAGCCCGGGACTAGCGCCAGAGACCCAGTACTTC
TRBJ2-7	-	13	-	TRBV5-4	CASSLSRGNEQYF	TGTGCCAGCAGCTTGTCCAGAGGGAACGAGCAGTACTTC
TRBJ2-2	-	15	-	TRBV4-2	CASSGDREGAGELFF	TGTGCCAGCAGCGGCGACAGGGAGGGGGCCGGGGAGCTGTTTTTT
TRBJ2-5	TRBD2	16	-	TRBV19	CASSIEGRGAQETQYF	TGTGCCAGTAGTATAGAAGGGCGGGGGGCACAAGAGACCCAGTACTTC
TRBJ2-5	-	14	-	TRBV5-4	CASSLQGPGETQYF	TGTGCCAGCAGCTTGCAGGGTCCGGGGGAGACCCAGTACTTC
TRBJ1-2	-	13	-	TRBV30	CAWTLGARGGYTF	TGTGCCTGGACCCTCGGGGCCCGCGGGGGCTACACCTTC
TRBJ2-5	TRBD1	14	few	TRBV6-6	CASSGYRGQETQYF	TGTGCCAGCAGTGGCTACAGGGGGCAAGAGACCCAGTACTTC
TRBJ2-5	-	15	once	TRBV9	CASSVGGGLQETQYF	TGTGCCAGCAGCGTAGGAGGGGGGCTCCAAGAGACCCAGTACTTC
TRBJ2-7	TRBD2	14	medium-sized	TRBV6-6	CASTLAGPGGEQYF	TGTGCCAGCACCCTCGCCGGGCCGGGGGGAGAGCAGTACTTC
TRBJ1-3	-	15	-	TRBV11-3	CASSLVGVSGNTIYF	TGTGCCAGCAGCTTAGTCGGGGTCTCTGGAAACACCATATATTTT
TRBJ2-3	TRBD1	16	-	TRBV5-5	CASSWDRVTSTDTQYF	TGTGCCAGCAGTTGGGACAGGGTGACTAGCACAGATACGCAGTATTTT
TRBJ1-5	-	18	-	TRBV7-3	CASSLKGGSGRNNQPQHF	TGTGCCAGCAGCTTAAAGGGGGGCAGCGGGCGGAACAATCAGCCCCAGCATTTT
TRBJ2-1	-	14	-	TRBV30	CAWKPGGDRNEQFF	TGTGCCTGGAAACCGGGCGGCGATCGAAATGAGCAGTTCTTC
TRBJ2-1	TRBD1	15	-	TRBV5-4	CASKDKTGAYNEQFF	TGTGCCAGCAAGGATAAGACAGGGGCCTACAATGAGCAGTTCTTC
TRBJ2-2	-	12	few	TRBV28	CASSLNTGELFF	TGTGCCAGCTCCCTGAACACCGGGGAGCTGTTTTTT
TRBJ2-3	-	15	-	TRBV5-8	CASEAGTSNSDTQYF	TGTGCCAGCGAGGCCGGGACTTCAAATTCAGATACGCAGTATTTT
TRBJ2-1	TRBD2	15	-	TRBV28	CASSTGTSSYNEQFF	TGTGCCAGCAGCACCGGGACTAGCTCCTACAATGAGCAGTTCTTC
TRBJ1-2	-	15	-	TRBV28	CASSLPPTGPYGYTF	TGTGCCAGCAGTCTACCCCCCACAGGCCCTTATGGCTACACCTTC
TRBJ2-7	TRBD2	15	-	TRBV5-4	CASSKGLAGGNEQYF	TGTGCCAGCAGCAAGGGACTAGCGGGAGGTAACGAGCAGTACTTC
TRBJ1-2	TRBD1	15	-	TRBV30	CAWSGDRGVAGGYTF	TGTGCCTGGAGCGGGGACAGGGGGGTCGCTGGTGGCTACACCTTC
TRBJ2-7	-	16	-	TRBV27	CASSHPPGAGRYEQYF	TGTGCCAGCAGTCACCCCCCAGGGGCAGGTAGGTACGAGCAGTACTTC
TRBJ2-6	TRBD1	18	-	TRBV5-8	CASSLATGGLGGANVLTF	TGTGCCAGCAGCTTGGCTACAGGGGGTCTGGGAGGGGCCAACGTCCTGACTTTC